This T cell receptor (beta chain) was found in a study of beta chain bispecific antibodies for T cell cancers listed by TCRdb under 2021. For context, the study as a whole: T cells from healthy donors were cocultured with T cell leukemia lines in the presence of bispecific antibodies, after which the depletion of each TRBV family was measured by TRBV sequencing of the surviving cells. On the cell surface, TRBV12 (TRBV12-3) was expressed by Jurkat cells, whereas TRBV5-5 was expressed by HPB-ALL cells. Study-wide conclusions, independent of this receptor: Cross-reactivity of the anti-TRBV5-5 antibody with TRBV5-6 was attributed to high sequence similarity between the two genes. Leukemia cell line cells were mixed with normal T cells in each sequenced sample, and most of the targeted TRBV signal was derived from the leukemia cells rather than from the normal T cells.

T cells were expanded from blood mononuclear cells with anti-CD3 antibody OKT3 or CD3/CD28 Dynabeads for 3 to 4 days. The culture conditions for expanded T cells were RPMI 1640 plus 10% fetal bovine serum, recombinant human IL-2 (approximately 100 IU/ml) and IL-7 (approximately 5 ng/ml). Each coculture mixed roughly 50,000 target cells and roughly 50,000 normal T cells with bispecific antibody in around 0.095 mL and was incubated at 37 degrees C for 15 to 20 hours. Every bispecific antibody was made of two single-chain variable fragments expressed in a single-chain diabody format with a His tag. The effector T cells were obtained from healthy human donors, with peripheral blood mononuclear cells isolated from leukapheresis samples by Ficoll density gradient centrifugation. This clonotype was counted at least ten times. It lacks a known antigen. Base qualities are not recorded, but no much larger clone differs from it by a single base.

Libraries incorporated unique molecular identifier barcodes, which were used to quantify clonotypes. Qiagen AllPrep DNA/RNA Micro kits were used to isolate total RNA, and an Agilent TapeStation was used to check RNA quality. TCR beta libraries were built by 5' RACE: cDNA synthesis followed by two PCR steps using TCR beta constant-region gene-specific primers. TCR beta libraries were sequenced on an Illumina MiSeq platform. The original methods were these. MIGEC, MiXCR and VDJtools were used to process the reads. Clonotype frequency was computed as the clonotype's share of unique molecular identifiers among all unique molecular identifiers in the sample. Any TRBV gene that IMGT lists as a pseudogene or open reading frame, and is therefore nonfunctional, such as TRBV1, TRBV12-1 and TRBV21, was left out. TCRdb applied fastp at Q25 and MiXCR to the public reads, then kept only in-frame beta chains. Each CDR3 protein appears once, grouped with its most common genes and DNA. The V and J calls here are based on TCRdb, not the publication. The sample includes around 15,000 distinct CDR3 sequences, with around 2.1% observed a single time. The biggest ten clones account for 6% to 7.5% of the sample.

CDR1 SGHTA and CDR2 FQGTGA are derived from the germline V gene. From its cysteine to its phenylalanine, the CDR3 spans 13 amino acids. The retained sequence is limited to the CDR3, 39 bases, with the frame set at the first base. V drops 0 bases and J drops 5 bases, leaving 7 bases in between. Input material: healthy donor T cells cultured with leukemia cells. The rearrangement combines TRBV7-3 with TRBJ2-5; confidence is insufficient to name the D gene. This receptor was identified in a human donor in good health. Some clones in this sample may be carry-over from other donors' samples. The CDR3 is CASSLTLYETQYF. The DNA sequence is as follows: TGTGCCAGCAGCTTAACTCTGTATGAGACCCAGTACTTC. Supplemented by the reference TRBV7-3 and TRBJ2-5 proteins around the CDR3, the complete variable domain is GAGVSQTPSNKVTEKGKYVELRCDPISGHTALYWYRQSLGQGPEFLIYFQGTGAADDSGLPNDRFFAVRPEGSVSTLKIQRTERGDSAVYLCASSLTLYETQYFGPGTRLLVL.